This TCR beta chain was sequenced for a study of blood T cell repertoires in COVID-19. Study at large: The origin of the acute and convalescent COVID-19 samples was the United States, Italy and Spain.

The length of the CDR3 is 15 residues. CDR1 and CDR2 (germline): MNHEY, SVGAGI. Trimming shortened V by 8 bases and J by 8 bases, and 19 bases separated the two germline ends. Produced via immunoSEQ multiplex PCR; TCRdb's table is partial and in-frame only. The table shows 70,000 to 95,000 clones, with 88% occurring only once. V gene TRBV6-5 combines with J gene TRBJ1-6, with D possibly being TRBD1 (6 bases). The sequenced sample was peripheral blood. The receptor comes from a man in his forties or fifties with active COVID-19. The CDR3 sequence: CASRTIQGWDSPLHF. CDR3 nucleotides: TGTGCCAGCCGTACGATCCAGGGGTGGGATTCACCCCTCCACTTT.